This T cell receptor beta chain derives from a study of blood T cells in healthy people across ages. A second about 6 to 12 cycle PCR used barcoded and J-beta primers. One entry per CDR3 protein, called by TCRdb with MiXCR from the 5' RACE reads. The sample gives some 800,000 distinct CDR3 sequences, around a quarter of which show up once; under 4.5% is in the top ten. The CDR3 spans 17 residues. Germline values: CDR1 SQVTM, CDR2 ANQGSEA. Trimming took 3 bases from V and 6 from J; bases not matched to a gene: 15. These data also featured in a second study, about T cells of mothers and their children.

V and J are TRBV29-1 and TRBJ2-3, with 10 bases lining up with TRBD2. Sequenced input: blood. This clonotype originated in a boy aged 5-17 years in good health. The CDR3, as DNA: TGCAGCGTTGATTTTGGGTCACTAGCGGGGTCCGTCGATACGCAGTATTTT. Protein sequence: CSVDFGSLAGSVDTQYF.